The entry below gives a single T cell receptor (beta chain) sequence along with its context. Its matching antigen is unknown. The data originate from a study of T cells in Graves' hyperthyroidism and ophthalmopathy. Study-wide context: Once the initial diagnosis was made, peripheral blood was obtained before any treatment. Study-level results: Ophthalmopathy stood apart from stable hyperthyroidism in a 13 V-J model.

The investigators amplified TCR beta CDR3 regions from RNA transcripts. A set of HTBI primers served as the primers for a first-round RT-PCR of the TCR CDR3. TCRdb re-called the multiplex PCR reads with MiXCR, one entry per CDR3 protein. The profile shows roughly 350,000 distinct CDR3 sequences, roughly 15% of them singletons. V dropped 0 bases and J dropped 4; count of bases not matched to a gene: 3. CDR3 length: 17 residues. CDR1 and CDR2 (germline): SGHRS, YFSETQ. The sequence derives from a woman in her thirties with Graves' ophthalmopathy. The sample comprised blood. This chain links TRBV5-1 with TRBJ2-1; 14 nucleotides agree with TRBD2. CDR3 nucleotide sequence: TGCGCCAGCAGCTTGGAGACTAGCGGGGGGGCTTACAATGAGCAGTTCTTC. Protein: CASSLETSGGAYNEQFF.